This entry lists 20 T cell receptor beta chains sequenced from one sample in a study of blood T cells in healthy people across ages. A sample-barcoded 5' primer and a J-beta primer mix were used in a second PCR of roughly 7 to 12 cycles. TCRdb re-called the 5' RACE reads through MiXCR, storing one row per CDR3 protein. Here the sample spans fewer than 700,000 distinct CDR3 sequences, around 43% being singletons. Sequencing used blood. These receptors all stem from a man at least 80 years old in good health.

The chain uses TRBV7-2 and TRBJ2-5, with TRBD2 identical over 9 bases. TRBJ2-7 explains the end of the DNA better; the J call may be wrong. This CDR3 is built from 14 residues. Germline V CDR1 and CDR2: SGHTA, FQGNSA. The CDR3 here is CASSGRGGFYEQYF. The DNA of the CDR3 is TGTGCCAGCAGCGGGCGGGGGGGCTTCTACGAGCAGTACTTC.

The rearrangement uses TRBV7-9 and TRBJ2-2; D is undetermined. CDR3 length: 14 residues. Germline V CDR1 and CDR2: SEHNR, FQNEAQ (reference sequence). V gave up 0 bases and J gave up 6 bases, with 8 bases separating them. This CDR3 reads CASSLAQRSGELFF. In DNA, the CDR3 is TGTGCCAGCAGCTTAGCGCAGAGGTCCGGGGAGCTGTTTTTT.

The rearrangement uses TRBV11-2 and TRBJ2-1; 11 nucleotides match TRBD2. V shed 7 bases and J 6 bases; nucleotides not matched to a gene: 5. The CDR3 is 14 residues long. Germline V lookup: CDR1 SGHAT, CDR2 FQNNGV. CDR3 region: CASMAGTSGNEQFF. DNA for the CDR3: TGTGCCAGCATGGCTGGGACTAGCGGCAATGAGCAGTTCTTC.

The chain employs TRBV15 and TRBJ1-4; D not resolved. Germline assignment: CDR1 LNHNV and CDR2 YYDKDF (reference sequence). The CDR3 spans 13 residues. V was shortened by 5 bases and J by 10 bases, with 14 bases between the two germline ends. Written as DNA, the CDR3 is TGTGCCACCAGCGAAGGTGGTGGTGGAAAACTGTTTTTT. As protein: CATSEGGGGKLFF. The full variable domain, completed using reference TRBV15 and TRBJ1-4, is DAMVIQNPRYQVTQFGKPVTLSCSQTLNHNVMYWYQQKSSQAPKLLFHYYDKDFNNEADTPDNFQSRRPNTSFCFLDIRSPGLGDTAMYLCATSEGGGGKLFFGSGTQLSVL.

This clonotype was detected ten times or more. The chain couples TRBV7-2 to TRBJ1-2; D not certain. V was clipped by 1 base and J by 4 bases, with 16 bases between them. This CDR3 has 16 amino acids. Germline CDR1 reads SGHTA; CDR2 reads FQGNSA. The CDR3 sequence is CASSLVILGSSYGYTF. CDR3 DNA sequence: TGTGCCAGCAGCTTAGTGATTTTAGGCAGCTCCTATGGCTACACCTTC.

As to this clonotype: This may stem from a read error, because a much larger clone lies one nucleotide away. The rearrangement joins TRBV15 to TRBJ2-3; TRBD2 matches 13 bases. Germline CDR1 and CDR2: LNHNV and YYDKDF (reference sequence). V was clipped by 1 base and J by 4 bases; unmatched bases: 2. CDR3 size: 16 residues. CDR3 coding DNA: TGTGCCACCAGCAGAGGGGGACTAGCGGGATCAGATACGCAGTATTTT. Protein product: CATSRGGLAGSDTQYF.

To note about this clonotype: Sequence at one end of the junction differs from germline and may be a read error. The chain joins TRBV12-3 or TRBV12-4 to TRBJ2-5; no definite D call. CDR3 length: 14 amino acids. The CDR3 DNA sequence: TGTGCCGGCAGTTTAAGGCCACCTCAAGAGACCCAGTACTTC. Translated, it gives CAGSLRPPQETQYF.

This chain links TRBV12-5 with TRBJ1-6, with TRBD1 matching over 9 bases. The V gene end was trimmed by 1 base and the J gene end by 8 bases; junction bases not matched to a gene: 3. Germline loops: CDR1 LGHNT, CDR2 FRNRAP. The length of the CDR3 is 15 residues. The CDR3 DNA follows: TGTGCTAGTGGTTTGGACGGGACAGGGCATTCACCCCTCCACTTT. Protein: CASGLDGTGHSPLHF.

CDR3 DNA sequence: TGCAGTGCTAGAGTCCCTAGCGGACACAATGAGCAGTTCTTC. Translating it yields CSARVPSGHNEQFF. The V gene is TRBV20-1, the J gene TRBJ2-1, with 7 bases matching TRBD2. V lost 1 base to trimming and J lost 5 bases; unmatched junction nucleotides: 5. The CDR3 contains 14 residues. Germline V gene data show CDR1 as DFQATT and CDR2 as SNEGSKA (reference sequence).

This chain links TRBV6-2 or TRBV6-3 with TRBJ2-5; D call uncertain. The J call may not be correct, given that the DNA end is closer to TRBJ2-7. The CDR3 is made up of 13 amino acids. Germline loops: CDR1 MNHEY, CDR2 SVGEGT. This chain's CDR3 is CAIGGRRTYEQYF. The CDR3 nucleotides read TGTGCCATCGGTGGCAGGAGAACCTACGAGCAGTACTTC.

This clonotype has more than one count but fewer than ten. This rearrangement joins TRBV15 to TRBJ2-5; D might be TRBD2 (5 bases). This CDR3 has 16 amino acids. Germline CDR1 LNHNV, CDR2 YYDKDF (reference sequence). Trimming left V 5 bases short and J 0 bases short, with 16 bases between. The CDR3 here is CATSPRVEADQETQYF. CDR3 DNA: TGTGCCACCAGCCCTCGAGTAGAAGCGGACCAAGAGACCCAGTACTTC.

The sample holds a few counts of this clonotype. The rearrangement uses TRBV28 and TRBJ2-7, with 11 positions matching TRBD1. Germline CDR1 and CDR2: MDHEN and SYDVKM. Trimming took 3 bases from V and 6 from J; bases not matched to a gene: 7. This CDR3 contains 15 residues. CDR3 sequence reads: CASSFGGQGAAEQYF. In DNA, the CDR3 is TGTGCCAGCAGTTTCGGTGGACAGGGGGCGGCCGAGCAGTACTTC.

This clonotype was recorded at least ten times. The chain combines TRBV6-5 with TRBJ2-1, with TRBD2 identical over 9 bases. There are 13 residues in the CDR3. The V gene end was trimmed by 6 bases and the J gene end by 10 bases; junction bases not matched to a gene: 7. Germline V CDR1 and CDR2: MNHEY, SVGAGI. CDR3 protein: CASRTAAGGEQFF. The CDR3 nucleotides read TGTGCCAGCAGAACGGCAGCGGGAGGAGAGCAGTTCTTC.

Note on this clonotype: One end of the junction fails to match germline, which may point to a read error. The rearrangement links TRBV20-1 to TRBJ2-7; D remains ambiguous. Germline V gene data show CDR1 as DFQATT and CDR2 as SNEGSKA (reference sequence). This CDR3 comprises 14 residues. In nucleotides, the CDR3 is TGCAGTGCCAGAGATCTTCAGAGCTCCTACGAGCAGTACTTC. This encodes CSARDLQSSYEQYF.

This chain uses TRBV7-2 with TRBJ2-1; TRBD2 agrees at 13 bases. Losses at the gene ends were 5 bases for V and 5 bases for J; bases not matched to a gene: 6. There are 16 residues in the CDR3. Germline-derived CDR1 and CDR2 are SGHTA and FQGNSA. CDR3 region: CASSPSGTSGDNEQFF. Written as DNA, the CDR3 is TGTGCCAGCAGCCCCTCTGGGACTAGCGGGGACAATGAGCAGTTCTTC.

This clonotype was seen only a few times. The rearrangement links TRBV27 to TRBJ2-7; 7 bases fit TRBD2. J was trimmed by 11 bases and V by 7 bases; bases with no gene match: 11. Germline values: CDR1 MNHEY, CDR2 SMNVEV (reference sequence). CDR3 length: 12 amino acids. CDR3 amino acids: CASKFLGGGEYF. DNA for the CDR3: TGTGCCAGCAAATTCCTTGGGGGGGGGGAGTACTTC.

The V call is TRBV20-1, the J call TRBJ2-7; D is tentatively TRBD1 or TRBD2 (5 bases each). The length of the CDR3 is 15 residues. CDR1 and CDR2 from the germline V gene are DFQATT and SNEGSKA (reference sequence). V was clipped by 0 bases and J by 4 bases, with 16 bases between them. CDR3 protein: CSARDTSGRGYEQYF. The DNA of the CDR3 is TGCAGTGCTAGAGATACGTCAGGGAGAGGGTACGAGCAGTACTTC.

The chain links TRBV18 to TRBJ2-7; D is unresolved. Germline V lookup: CDR1 KGHSH, CDR2 LQKENI. V was trimmed by 3 bases and J by 3 bases, leaving 6 bases between them. The CDR3 covers 12 residues. The CDR3 coding sequence is TGTGCCAGCTCACCGACCCTCTACGAGCAGTACTTC. Residues: CASSPTLYEQYF. Drawing the rest from reference TRBV18 and TRBJ2-7, the complete variable domain is NAGVMQNPRHLVRRRGQEARLRCSPMKGHSHVYWYRQLPEEGLKFMVYLQKENIIDESGMPKERFSAEFPKEGPSILRIQQVVRGDSAAYFCASSPTLYEQYFGPGTRLTVT.

This chain joins TRBV7-2 and TRBJ2-2, with 12 bases that match TRBD2. This CDR3 is 16 amino acids long. The V gene's germline CDR1 is SGHTA and CDR2 FQGNSA. J lost 6 bases, V lost 5 bases, and 7 bases had no gene match. The CDR3 region is CASSAIGLAGSGELFF. The CDR3 DNA is TGTGCCAGCAGCGCAATAGGACTAGCGGGATCCGGGGAGCTGTTTTTT.

This clonotype was seen repeatedly, ten times or more. The rearrangement uses TRBV10-2 and TRBJ1-1; no clear D. The germline V gene has CDR1 WSHSY and CDR2 SAAADI. The CDR3 covers 12 residues. V lost 2 bases and J lost 11, with 12 bases in between. CDR3 sequence reads: CASSEPRDRAFF. The CDR3 DNA is TGCGCCAGCAGTGAGCCGCGGGATCGGGCTTTCTTT.